The rows below give T cell receptor beta chains drawn from one sample of a study of blood T cell repertoires in COVID-19. Assay: immunoSEQ multiplex PCR; the TCRdb copy retains only in-frame clones and omits some. The sample records about 70,000 clones, around 86% being singletons. The sample consisted of peripheral blood. These receptors came from a man between 65 and 85 years old with active COVID-19. Both conserved end residues are part of each CDR3. D genes are given only for firm matches. Only part of the rows carry a size: once, few, many, or a class if the clone is expanded.

D	V	size	J	DNA	CDR3
.	TRBV6-5	.	TRBJ1-4	TGTGCCAGCAGCGGGGGGACCCCTAATGAAAAACTGTTTTTT	CASSGGTPNEKLFF
TRBD1	TRBV10-3	.	TRBJ2-7	TGTGCCATCAGTGAGTCGGGGACAGGGGGAACCTACGAGCAGTACTTC	CAISESGTGGTYEQYF
TRBD1	TRBV29-1	few	TRBJ1-5	TGCAGCGTTGAGACAGGGGGCGGTCAGCCCCAGCATTTT	CSVETGGGQPQHF
.	TRBV11-1	.	TRBJ2-3	TGTGCCAGCAGCCAACGACTAGACGGGAACACAGATACGCAGTATTTT	CASSQRLDGNTDTQYF
TRBD2	TRBV7-9	few	TRBJ2-5	TGTGCCAGCAGCCCACAGCCGGGAGGCCAAGAGACCCAGTACTTC	CASSPQPGGQETQYF
.	TRBV28	few	TRBJ1-5	TGTGCCAGCAGCCCGGCGGGGACGAATCAGCCCCAGCATTTT	CASSPAGTNQPQHF
.	TRBV11-2	many	TRBJ1-3	TGTGCCAGCAGCTTAATGTCGGGGAGCGCAAACACCATATATTTT	CASSLMSGSANTIYF
.	TRBV6-6	.	TRBJ2-7	TGTGCCAGCAGTTACGGGGCTAGTGGGTCCTACGAGCAGTACTTC	CASSYGASGSYEQYF
TRBD1	TRBV15	.	TRBJ2-2	TGTGCCACCAGCAGACCTACAGGGGTTCGGGGGGAGCTGTTTTTT	CATSRPTGVRGELFF
.	TRBV15	.	TRBJ1-2	TGTGCCACCAGCCCCGGTGCTAACTATGGCTACACCTTC	CATSPGANYGYTF
TRBD2	TRBV6-6	.	TRBJ2-7	TGTGCCAGCACCCACGCCGGGAGGCCCAACGAGCAGTACTTC	CASTHAGRPNEQYF
TRBD1	TRBV4-1	.	TRBJ2-7	TGCGCCAGCAGCCACCCCCAACAGGGGCGAACCTACGAGCAGTACTTC	CASSHPQQGRTYEQYF
.	TRBV15	.	TRBJ2-1	TGTGCCACCAGCAGAGGGGGAGGGGGGTTCGACAATGAGCAGTTCTTC	CATSRGGGGFDNEQFF
TRBD1	TRBV5-1	.	TRBJ2-7	TGCGCCAGCAGCCCCGAGACAGGGGGGCCCTACGAGCAGTACTTC	CASSPETGGPYEQYF
TRBD1	TRBV30	.	TRBJ2-7	TGTGCCTGGAGGGAAAGGGGGCTCTACGAGCAGTACTTC	CAWRERGLYEQYF
.	TRBV5-1	.	TRBJ2-3	TGCGCCAGCAGCTTGGAAGGCAGGGAGGTAGATACGCAGTATTTT	CASSLEGREVDTQYF
TRBD1	TRBV28	.	TRBJ1-1	TGTGCCACCACAGGGGAGACTGAAGCTTTCTTT	CATTGETEAFF
.	TRBV9	.	TRBJ1-3	TGTGCCAGCAGCGTATTTACCGGGGGAAACACCATATATTTT	CASSVFTGGNTIYF
.	TRBV5-4	.	TRBJ1-4	TGTGCCAGCAGCTTGGGCCCTGGGGGGACGGTACCAACTAATGAAAAACTGTTTTTT	CASSLGPGGTVPTNEKLFF
.	TRBV30	.	TRBJ2-7	TGTGCCTGGAGGAGAGGGGGAGTGGACGAGCAGTACTTC	CAWRRGGVDEQYF
.	TRBV4-1	few	TRBJ1-4	TGCGCCAGCAGCCAAGGGGGCAGGGCTCATGAAAAACTGTTTTTT	CASSQGGRAHEKLFF
.	TRBV28	.	TRBJ1-2	TGTGCCACCGCCCCGGGAGGCTATGGCTACACCTTC	CATAPGGYGYTF
TRBD1	TRBV19	.	TRBJ1-1	TGTGCCAGTAGAGCCGGGACAGCGAACACTGAAGCTTTCTTT	CASRAGTANTEAFF
.	TRBV7-2	once	TRBJ2-7	TGTGCCAGCAGCTGGGATGCGGGAACCTACGAGCAGTACTTC	CASSWDAGTYEQYF
.	TRBV24-1	.	TRBJ1-5	TGTGCCACCAGTGATCAGGTGGCTAATCAGCCCCAGCATTTT	CATSDQVANQPQHF
TRBD1	TRBV4-1	few	TRBJ2-3	TGCGCCAGCAGCCAAGATGGGACAGCCACAGATACGCAGTATTTT	CASSQDGTATDTQYF